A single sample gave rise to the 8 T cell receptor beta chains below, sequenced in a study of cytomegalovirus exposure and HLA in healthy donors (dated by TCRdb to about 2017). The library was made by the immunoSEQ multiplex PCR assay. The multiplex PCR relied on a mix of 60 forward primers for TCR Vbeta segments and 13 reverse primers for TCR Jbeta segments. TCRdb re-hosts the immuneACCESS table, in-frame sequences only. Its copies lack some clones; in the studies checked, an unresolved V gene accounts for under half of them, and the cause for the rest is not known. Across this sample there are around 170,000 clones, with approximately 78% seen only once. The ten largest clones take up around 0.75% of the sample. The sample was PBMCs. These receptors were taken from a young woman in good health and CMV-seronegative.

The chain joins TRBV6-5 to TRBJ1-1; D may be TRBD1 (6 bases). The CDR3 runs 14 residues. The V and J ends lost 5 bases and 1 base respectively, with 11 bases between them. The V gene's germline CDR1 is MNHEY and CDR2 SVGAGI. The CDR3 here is CASSHREANTEAFF. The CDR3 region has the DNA TGTGCCAGCAGTCACAGGGAAGCGAACACTGAAGCTTTCTTT.

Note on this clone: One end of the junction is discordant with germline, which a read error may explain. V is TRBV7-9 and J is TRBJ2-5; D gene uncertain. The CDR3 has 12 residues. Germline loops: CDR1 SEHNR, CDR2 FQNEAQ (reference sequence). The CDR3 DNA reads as TGTTCCAGCAGCTTAGGAACGGGGACCCAGTACTTC. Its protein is CSSSLGTGTQYF.

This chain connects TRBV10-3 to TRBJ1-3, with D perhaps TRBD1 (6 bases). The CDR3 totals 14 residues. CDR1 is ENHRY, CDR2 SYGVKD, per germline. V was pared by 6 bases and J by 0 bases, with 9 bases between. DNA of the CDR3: TGTGCCATCAGGACAGGAGTCTCTGGAAACACCATATATTTT. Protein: CAIRTGVSGNTIYF.

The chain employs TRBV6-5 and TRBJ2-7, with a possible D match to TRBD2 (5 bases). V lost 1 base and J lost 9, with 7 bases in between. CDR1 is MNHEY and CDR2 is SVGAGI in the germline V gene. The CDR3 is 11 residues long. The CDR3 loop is CASSYLGRQYF. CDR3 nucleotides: TGTGCCAGCAGTTACTTGGGGAGGCAGTACTTC.

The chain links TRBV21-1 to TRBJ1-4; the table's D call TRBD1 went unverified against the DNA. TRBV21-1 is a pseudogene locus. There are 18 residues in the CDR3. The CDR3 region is CASSKEGIGPSTNEKLFF. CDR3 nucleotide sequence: TGTGCCAGCAGCAAAGAGGGGATCGGACCGTCAACTAATGAAAAACTGTTTTTT.

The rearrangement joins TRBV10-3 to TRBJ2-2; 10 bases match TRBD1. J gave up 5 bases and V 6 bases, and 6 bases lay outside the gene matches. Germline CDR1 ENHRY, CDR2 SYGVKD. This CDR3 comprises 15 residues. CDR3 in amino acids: CAIRGDRGSTGELFF. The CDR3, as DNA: TGTGCCATCAGGGGGGACAGGGGTTCTACCGGGGAGCTGTTTTTT.

The CDR3 DNA follows: TGTGCCAGCAGCTTTGGGCAGTTTAATGAAAAACTGTTTTTT. It translates to CASSFGQFNEKLFF. The rearrangement joins TRBV7-6 to TRBJ1-4; D gene unclear. Per germline, CDR1 SGHVS and CDR2 FNYEAQ. This CDR3 contains 14 residues. Trimming removed 3 bases from V and 4 bases from J, with 9 bases in between.

CDR3 loop: CASRPSVSEKLFF. The CDR3 region has the DNA TGTGCCAGCAGACCCTCTGTCAGTGAAAAACTGTTTTTT. V gene TRBV7-9 combines with J gene TRBJ1-4, with unresolved D. Germline lookup yields CDR1 SEHNR and CDR2 FQNEAQ (reference sequence). The V and J ends lost 6 bases and 7 bases respectively, with 12 bases between them. The CDR3 length is 13 residues.